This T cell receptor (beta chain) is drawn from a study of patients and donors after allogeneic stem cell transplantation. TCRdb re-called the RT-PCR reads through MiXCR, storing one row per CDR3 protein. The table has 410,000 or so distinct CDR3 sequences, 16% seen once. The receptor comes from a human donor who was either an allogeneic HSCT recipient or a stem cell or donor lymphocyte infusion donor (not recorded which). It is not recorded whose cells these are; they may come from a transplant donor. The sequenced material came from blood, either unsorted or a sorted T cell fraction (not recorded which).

CDR3: CASSQAQRLGEETQYF. The DNA for the CDR3 is TGTGCCAGCAGCCAGGCCCAGCGGTTAGGGGAAGAGACCCAGTACTTC. The gene calls are TRBV3-1 and TRBJ2-5; D is tentatively TRBD1 or TRBD2 (5 bases each). The CDR3 is made up of 16 amino acids. Germline CDR1 and CDR2: LGHDT and YNNKEL (reference sequence). Trimming took off 3 bases at V and 3 bases at J, with 17 bases between the two ends.